This TCR beta chain originates from a study of blood T cell repertoires in COVID-19 (dated by TCRdb to the early 2020s). About the study as a whole: Samples covering the acute and convalescent phases of COVID-19 were provided by collaborators in the United States, Italy and Spain. The prospective study material was composed of cDNA or gDNA derived from T cells, B-cell-depleted T cells, or PBMCs. Deeply sampled blood TCRbeta repertoires from subjects exposed to, actively infected with, or recovered from COVID-19 were included in the dataset. The repertoires were made available in a free public database intended to serve as a resource for research on the immune response to SARS-CoV-2. Samples were obtained from the ongoing ImmuneRACE study (first 160 participants) and from about 1,300 subjects provided by 6 global collaborators. The sample metadata nearly always contained a de-identified subject ID, COVID-19 status, age in years and sex. Where available, HLA class I and class II types were taken from metadata supplied by the sample provider and were not determined by assay-based typing.

V trim: 3 bases; J trim: 2 bases; unmatched bases: 5. The CDR3 has 15 amino acids, counting the end cysteine and phenylalanine. The DNA shown is the 45-base CDR3, in frame from base 1. CDR1 and CDR2 are drawn from the germline V gene: SGDLS, YYNGEE. Whole blood was collected in K2EDTA tubes by collaborating institutions according to the institutions' own protocols. For TCRbeta analysis, collaborators shipped samples as frozen whole blood, isolated PBMCs, or DNA extracted from either of those sample types. The immunoSEQ Assay, a bias-controlled multiplex PCR, was used to amplify TCRbeta CDR3 regions from genomic DNA. In the original analysis: Nucleated cell counts per sample were estimated from amplification of reference gene primers within the assay. To quantify the absolute abundance of each unique TCRbeta CDR3 rearrangement, sequence reads were collapsed and filtered. Productive Simpson clonality was computed per sample as the square root of Simpson's diversity index over productive rearrangements. TCRdb stores this immuneACCESS table with in-frame sequences only. Part of the clones is absent; in the studies checked, under half of the shortfall reflects unresolved V genes, and no reason is known for the rest. Clone size and the V and J calls come from that table; the DNA yielded D and trimming. Across this sample there are approximately 240,000 clones, with approximately 86% seen only once. Roughly 6.4% of the sample is in the top ten clones.

On the study overall, not on this receptor specifically: Clinical and demographic metadata were provided uncurated, with the amount varying by source and participant.

Worth noting for this clone: Its antigen remains unidentified. Per-base quality was not reported, and no clone a single base away is much larger than it.

The receptor was derived from a woman in her sixties with active or convalescent COVID-19. The V and J genes are TRBV9 and TRBJ2-7; the junction holds 10 bases that match TRBD1. Sequences were obtained from peripheral blood. The CDR3 region reads CASSASGTGAYEQYF. The sequenced DNA: TGTGCCAGCAGCGCGTCCGGGACAGGGGCCTACGAGCAGTACTTC.